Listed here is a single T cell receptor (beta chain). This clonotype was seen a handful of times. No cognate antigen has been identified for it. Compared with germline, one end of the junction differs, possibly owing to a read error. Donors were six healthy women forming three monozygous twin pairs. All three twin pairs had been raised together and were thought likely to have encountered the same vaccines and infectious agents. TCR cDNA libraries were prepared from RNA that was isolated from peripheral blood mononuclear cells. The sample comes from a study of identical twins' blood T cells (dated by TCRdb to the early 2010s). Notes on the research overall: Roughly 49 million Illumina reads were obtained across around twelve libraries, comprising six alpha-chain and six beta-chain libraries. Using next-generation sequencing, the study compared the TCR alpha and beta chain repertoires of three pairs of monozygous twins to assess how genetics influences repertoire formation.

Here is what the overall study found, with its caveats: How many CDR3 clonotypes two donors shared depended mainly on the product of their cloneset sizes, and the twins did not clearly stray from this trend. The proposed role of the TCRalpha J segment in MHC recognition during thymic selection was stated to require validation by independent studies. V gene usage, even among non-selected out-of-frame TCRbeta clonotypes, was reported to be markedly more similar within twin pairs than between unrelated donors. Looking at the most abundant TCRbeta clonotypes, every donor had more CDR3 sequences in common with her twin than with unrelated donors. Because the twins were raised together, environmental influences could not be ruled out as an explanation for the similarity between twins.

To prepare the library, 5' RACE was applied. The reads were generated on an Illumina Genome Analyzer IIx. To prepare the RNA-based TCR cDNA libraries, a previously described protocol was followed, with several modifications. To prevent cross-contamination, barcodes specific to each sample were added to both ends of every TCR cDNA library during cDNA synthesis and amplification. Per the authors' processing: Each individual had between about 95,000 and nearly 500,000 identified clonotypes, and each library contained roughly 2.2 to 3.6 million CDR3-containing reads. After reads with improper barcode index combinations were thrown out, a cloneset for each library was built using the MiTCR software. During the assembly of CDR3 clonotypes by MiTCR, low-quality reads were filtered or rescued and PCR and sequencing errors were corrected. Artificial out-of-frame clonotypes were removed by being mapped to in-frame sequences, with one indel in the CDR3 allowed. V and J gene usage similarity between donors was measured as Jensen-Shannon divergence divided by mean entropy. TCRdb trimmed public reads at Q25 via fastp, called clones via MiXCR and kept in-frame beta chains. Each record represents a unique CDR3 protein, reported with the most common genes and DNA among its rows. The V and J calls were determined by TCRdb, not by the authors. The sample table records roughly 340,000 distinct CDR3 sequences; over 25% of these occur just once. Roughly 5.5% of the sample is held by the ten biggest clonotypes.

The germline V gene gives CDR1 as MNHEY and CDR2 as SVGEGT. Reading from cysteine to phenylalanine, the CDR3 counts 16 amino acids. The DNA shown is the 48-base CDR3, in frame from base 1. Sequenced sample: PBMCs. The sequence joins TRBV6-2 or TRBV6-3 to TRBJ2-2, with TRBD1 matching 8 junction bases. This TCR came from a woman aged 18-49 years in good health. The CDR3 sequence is CASSYAGQGFTGGLFF. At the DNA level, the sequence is TGTGCCAGCAGTTACGCAGGACAGGGCTTCACCGGGGGGCTGTTTTTT.